This TCR beta chain was obtained from a study of early T cells in non-severe SARS-CoV-2 infection. Study-level background: Investigators sequenced bulk RNA drawn from unsorted whole blood, and chains remained unpaired.

Unique molecular identifier tags were affixed to discrete cDNA molecules. TCRdb called the 5' RACE reads again in MiXCR, with one record for every CDR3 protein. The table lists more than 70,000 distinct CDR3 sequences, around 11% of them singletons. The CDR3 is 14 residues long. The J segment lost 4 bases and the V segment lost 7 bases, leaving 3 bases of the junction unmatched. Germline values: CDR1 SGHTA, CDR2 FQGTGA. The sequence derives from an adult who was a healthcare worker with PCR-confirmed SARS-CoV-2 infection or an uninfected control (not recorded which). The sample in question was whole blood, obtained at baseline. V gene TRBV7-3 combines with J gene TRBJ2-2, with 10 bases lining up with TRBD2. The CDR3 coding sequence is TGTGCCAGCAAGAGACTAGCGGGCACCGGGGAGCTGTTTTTT. Protein sequence: CASKRLAGTGELFF.